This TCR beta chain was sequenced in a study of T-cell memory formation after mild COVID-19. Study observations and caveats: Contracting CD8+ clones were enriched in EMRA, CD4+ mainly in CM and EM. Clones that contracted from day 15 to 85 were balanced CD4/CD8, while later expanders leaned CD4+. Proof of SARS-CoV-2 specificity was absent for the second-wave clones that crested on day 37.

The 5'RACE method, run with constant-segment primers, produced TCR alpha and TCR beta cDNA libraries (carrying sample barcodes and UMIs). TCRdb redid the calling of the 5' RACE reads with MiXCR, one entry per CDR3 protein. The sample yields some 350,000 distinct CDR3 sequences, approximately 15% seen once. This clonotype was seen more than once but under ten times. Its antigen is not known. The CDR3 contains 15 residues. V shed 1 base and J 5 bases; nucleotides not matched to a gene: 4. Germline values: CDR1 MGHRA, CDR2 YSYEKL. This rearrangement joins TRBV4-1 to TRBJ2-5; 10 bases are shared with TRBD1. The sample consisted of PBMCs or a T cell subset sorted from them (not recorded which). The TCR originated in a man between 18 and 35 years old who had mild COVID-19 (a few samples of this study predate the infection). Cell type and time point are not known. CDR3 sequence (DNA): TGCGCCAGCAGCCAAGGAGGGGGACAGGGGGAGACCCAGTACTTC. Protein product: CASSQGGGQGETQYF.